A selection of T cell receptor beta chains follows, all from one sample in a study of graft-versus-host responses after intestinal transplantation. Antigen specificity for these receptors is unknown. The repertoire was sequenced with immunoSEQ multiplex PCR; TCRdb's copy has only in-frame clones and lacks some. The sample has more than 75,000 clones, 91% seen once. The source material was unstimulated CD4+ T cells sorted from spleen or lymph node cells, sampled before transplant. These TCRs come from a human donor who was the organ donor for an intestinal transplant. The CDR3 runs from the conserved cysteine through the conserved F or W. Fields, in order: V gene, clone size, J gene, D gene, CDR3 DNA, CDR3 protein. A D gene is named only where the DNA matches it firmly. Not every row has a clone size; where given, it reads once, few, many or a size class.

v_gene: TRBV18
abundance: few
j_gene: TRBJ2-2
d_gene: TRBD1
CDR3nt: TGTGCCAGCTCACCGGGACAGGACACCGGGGAGCTGTTTTTT
CDR3aa: CASSPGQDTGELFF

v_gene: TRBV2
abundance: NA
j_gene: TRBJ2-2
d_gene: TRBD2
CDR3nt: TGTGCCAGCAGTGAATGGTCGGGGGGGACCGGGGAGCTGTTTTTT
CDR3aa: CASSEWSGGTGELFF

v_gene: TRBV5-1
abundance: NA
j_gene: TRBJ1-1
d_gene: NA
CDR3nt: TGCGCCAGCAGCTTGGGCGGATCGAACACTGAAGCTTTCTTT
CDR3aa: CASSLGGSNTEAFF

v_gene: TRBV7-2
abundance: once
j_gene: TRBJ2-5
d_gene: NA
CDR3nt: TGTGCCAGCAGCTTAAATCCTCGGGGGTCGGGAGAGACCCAGTACTTC
CDR3aa: CASSLNPRGSGETQYF

v_gene: TRBV18
abundance: NA
j_gene: TRBJ2-1
d_gene: NA
CDR3nt: TGTGCCAGCTCACCATCTCCTGGACAAGTCGGGAATGAGCAGTTCTTC
CDR3aa: CASSPSPGQVGNEQFF

v_gene: TRBV30
abundance: few
j_gene: TRBJ1-1
d_gene: NA
CDR3nt: TGTGCCTGGAGAACTGGTCTCAGGGGACCAAACTCTGAAGCTTTCTTT
CDR3aa: CAWRTGLRGPNSEAFF

v_gene: TRBV7-3
abundance: NA
j_gene: TRBJ2-5
d_gene: NA
CDR3nt: TGTGCCAGCAGCCGATCTGGGGGGGAGACCCAGTACTTC
CDR3aa: CASSRSGGETQYF

v_gene: TRBV2
abundance: few
j_gene: TRBJ2-7
d_gene: NA
CDR3nt: TGTGCCAGCAGCCGCGACCCCGACCGGGGCTACGAGCAGTACTTC
CDR3aa: CASSRDPDRGYEQYF

v_gene: TRBV18
abundance: NA
j_gene: TRBJ2-2
d_gene: NA
CDR3nt: TGTGCCAGCTCACCACGCGGGTCCAGGACGAACACCGGGGAGCTGTTTTTT
CDR3aa: CASSPRGSRTNTGELFF

v_gene: TRBV28
abundance: NA
j_gene: TRBJ1-2
d_gene: NA
CDR3nt: TGTGCCAGCAGTTATCGGGACTCCCATGGCTACACCTTC
CDR3aa: CASSYRDSHGYTF

v_gene: TRBV7-9
abundance: NA
j_gene: TRBJ1-4
d_gene: NA
CDR3nt: TGTGCCAGCAGCTTGTCGCGACGGGCAACTAATGAAAAACTGTTTTTT
CDR3aa: CASSLSRRATNEKLFF

v_gene: TRBV27
abundance: NA
j_gene: TRBJ2-1
d_gene: NA
CDR3nt: TGTGCCAGCAGTTTCGGTCGTGGCGAGGGGGAGTTCTTC
CDR3aa: CASSFGRGEGEFF

v_gene: TRBV5-1
abundance: NA
j_gene: TRBJ1-1
d_gene: NA
CDR3nt: TGCGCCAGCAGCCTAAATGGGGGAGGTGCGCCTGAAGCTTTCTTT
CDR3aa: CASSLNGGGAPEAFF

v_gene: TRBV29-1
abundance: NA
j_gene: TRBJ2-2
d_gene: TRBD2
CDR3nt: TGCAGCGTTCTCGGACTAGTTCCAAACACCGGGGAGCTGTTTTTT
CDR3aa: CSVLGLVPNTGELFF

v_gene: TRBV18
abundance: NA
j_gene: TRBJ2-7
d_gene: TRBD1
CDR3nt: TGTGCCAGCTCAGGACAACAGGGGGACGAGCAGTACTTC
CDR3aa: CASSGQQGDEQYF

v_gene: TRBV21-1
abundance: NA
j_gene: TRBJ2-7
d_gene: NA
CDR3nt: TGTGCCAGCAGCAAAGAAGCCCTCGGACTAGCGGGAGGAAAATCCTACGAGCAGTACTTC
CDR3aa: CASSKEALGLAGGKSYEQYF

v_gene: TRBV2
abundance: few
j_gene: TRBJ2-2
d_gene: NA
CDR3nt: TGTGCCAGTATGTCCGGGTCCCTAAACACCGGGGAGCTGTTTTTT
CDR3aa: CASMSGSLNTGELFF

v_gene: TRBV11-3
abundance: NA
j_gene: TRBJ2-6
d_gene: NA
CDR3nt: TGTGCCAGCAGCCCCTCATACAGAAGCTCTGGGGCCAACGTCCTGACTTTC
CDR3aa: CASSPSYRSSGANVLTF

v_gene: TRBV19
abundance: NA
j_gene: TRBJ1-5
d_gene: TRBD1
CDR3nt: TGTGCCAGTAGTGGGACAGGAGGTACACAGCCCCAGCATTTT
CDR3aa: CASSGTGGTQPQHF

v_gene: TRBV6-6
abundance: once
j_gene: TRBJ1-4
d_gene: TRBD1
CDR3nt: TGTGCCAGCAGTCCCGGACAGGGTCAGGAAAAACTGTTTTTT
CDR3aa: CASSPGQGQEKLFF

v_gene: TRBV5-1
abundance: NA
j_gene: TRBJ2-2
d_gene: NA
CDR3nt: TGCGCCAGCAGCCTTTTTAGAGGGAACACCGGGGAGCTGTTTTTT
CDR3aa: CASSLFRGNTGELFF

v_gene: TRBV7-9
abundance: NA
j_gene: TRBJ2-1
d_gene: NA
CDR3nt: TGTGCCAGCAGAAATTGGGCGGGCCGCCCCTCCAATGAGCAGTTCTTC
CDR3aa: CASRNWAGRPSNEQFF

v_gene: TRBV10-3
abundance: NA
j_gene: TRBJ2-5
d_gene: TRBD2
CDR3nt: TGTGCCATCAGTGGAGATTCGCGGGGGGGCCGCGAGACCCAGTACTTC
CDR3aa: CAISGDSRGGRETQYF